These 22 T cell receptor beta chains came from one sample sequenced in a study of graft-versus-host responses after intestinal transplantation. Antigens of these TCRs are unknown. TCRdb keeps only in-frame clones here, not all; method: immunoSEQ multiplex PCR. The profile shows approximately 99,000 clones, around 92% of them singletons. Here the sequenced sample was unstimulated CD8+ T cells sorted from spleen or lymph node cells, taken before transplant. Receptors originate from a human donor who was the organ donor for an intestinal transplant.

The chain carries TRBV4-1 and TRBJ2-1, with unresolved D. Germline V gene data show CDR1 as MGHRA and CDR2 as YSYEKL. Trimming stripped 0 bases from V and 0 bases from J, with 9 bases between. The CDR3 is 16 amino acids. The CDR3 loop is CASSQESKSSYNEQFF. The DNA of the CDR3 is TGCGCCAGCAGCCAAGAAAGTAAGAGCTCCTACAATGAGCAGTTCTTC.

Concerning this clone itself: One end of the junction is discordant with germline, which a read error may explain. V is TRBV4-1 and J is TRBJ2-1; the D is unclear. The CDR3 totals 13 residues. Germline V CDR1 and CDR2: MGHRA, YSYEKL. CDR3 region: CASSQENWNEQFF. In nucleotides, the CDR3 is TGTGCCAGCAGCCAAGAAAACTGGAATGAGCAGTTCTTC.

The chain links TRBV13 to TRBJ1-6; D is ambiguous. Germline-derived CDR1 and CDR2 are PRHDT and FYEKMQ (reference sequence). The germline V and J ends were trimmed by 0 bases and 9 bases, with 9 bases remaining between them. The CDR3 totals 14 residues. CDR3 in DNA: TGTGCCAGCAGCTTAGGAGGGAGTGGTTCACCCCTCCACTTT. This translates into CASSLGGSGSPLHF.

On this clone itself: The junction departs from germline at one end; a sequencing error may be responsible. The CDR3 spells CASSGVSYGQYF. CDR3 nucleotides: TGTGCCAGTAGCGGGGTCTCCTACGGGCAGTACTTC. The J gene is TRBJ2-7, the V gene TRBV2; TRBD2 aligns across 8 bases. From germline, CDR1 is SNHLY and CDR2 FYNNEI. This CDR3 region has 12 residues. Full variable domain (rest looked up from reference TRBV2 and TRBJ2-7): EPEVTQTPSHQVTQMGQEVILRCVPISNHLYFYWYRQILGQKVEFLVSFYNNEISEKSEIFDDQFSVERPDGSNFTLKIRSTKLEDSAMYFCASSGVSYGQYFGPGTRLTVT.

The rearrangement links TRBV4-1 to TRBJ2-7, with TRBD2 identical over 9 bases. Germline trimming cut 1 base from V and 4 bases from J; bases unmatched to any gene: 5. Germline CDR1 is MGHRA and CDR2 is YSYEKL. This CDR3 contains 15 residues. CDR3 sequence (DNA): TGCGCCAGCAGCCAAGTTAGGACTAGCGCATACGAGCAGTACTTC. This gives the protein CASSQVRTSAYEQYF.

The J gene is TRBJ2-3, the V gene TRBV19, with TRBD1 identical over 9 bases. CDR3 length: 17 residues. The V segment lost 9 bases and the J segment 4 bases; nucleotides outside the gene matches: 17. Germline CDR1 reads LNHDA; CDR2 reads SQIVND (reference sequence). CDR3 sequence reads: CASSMGQGLAGPDTQYF. The CDR3 DNA reads TGTGCCAGCTCTATGGGACAGGGATTGGCGGGTCCAGATACGCAGTATTTT. The variable domain in full, completed from reference TRBV19 and TRBJ2-3, reads DGGITQSPKYLFRKEGQNVTLSCEQNLNHDAMYWYRQDPGQGLRLIYYSQIVNDFQKGDIAEGYSVSREKKESFPLTVTSAQKNPTAFYLCASSMGQGLAGPDTQYFGPGTRLTVL.

In regard to this clone: The same CDR3 arises from other DNA sequences in this sample as well. The chain recombines TRBV7-3 with TRBJ2-5; 9 nucleotides agree with TRBD2. Trimming cost V 1 base and J 5 bases; bases outside gene matches: 2. Germline CDR1 and CDR2: SGHTA and FQGTGA. This CDR3 is built from 14 residues. Here the CDR3 DNA reads TGTGCCAGCAGCTTAAGCGGGAGGGGGGAGACCCAGTACTTC. This sequence encodes CASSLSGRGETQYF.

The chain joins TRBV9 to TRBJ2-3; the match to TRBD2 covers 7 bases. CDR1 is SGDLS and CDR2 is YYNGEE in the germline V gene. V lost 0 bases and J lost 2; bases outside the gene matches: 6. This CDR3 contains 16 residues. CDR3 DNA: TGTGCCAGCAGCGTAGATCGGCTAGCGGACACAGATACGCAGTATTTT. This gives the protein CASSVDRLADTDTQYF. The variable domain in full, completed from reference TRBV9 and TRBJ2-3, reads DSGVTQTPKHLITATGQRVTLRCSPRSGDLSVYWYQQSLDQGLQFLIQYYNGEERAKGNILERFSAQQFPDLHSELNLSSLELGDSALYFCASSVDRLADTDTQYFGPGTRLTVL.

The rearrangement joins TRBV28 to TRBJ2-2; 7 bases map to TRBD1. The junction had 8 bases not matched to a gene; V was cut back by 1 base and J by 6 bases. The germline V gene has CDR1 MDHEN and CDR2 SYDVKM. The CDR3 loop spans 16 amino acids. Here the CDR3 reads CASSLLRGQIAGELFF. The CDR3 DNA sequence: TGTGCCAGCAGTTTATTACGGGGACAGATCGCCGGGGAGCTGTTTTTT.

The table lists this clone with a count of one. V gene TRBV4-1 combines with J gene TRBJ2-2; D is unclear. This CDR3 has 14 amino acids. Germline values: CDR1 MGHRA, CDR2 YSYEKL. Trimming took off 1 base at V and 0 bases at J, with 3 bases between the two ends. The CDR3 coding sequence is TGCGCCAGCAGCCAAGTAGCGAACACCGGGGAGCTGTTTTTT. Residues: CASSQVANTGELFF.

The CDR3 protein is CASSLQNLAYEQYF. In DNA form, the CDR3 reads TGTGCCAGCAGCTTACAAAACCTAGCCTACGAGCAGTACTTC. The chain recombines TRBV13 with TRBJ2-7; D is uncertain. Trimming took 2 bases from V and 2 from J, leaving 10 bases between them. The germline V gene encodes CDR1 PRHDT and CDR2 FYEKMQ (reference sequence). The CDR3 loop spans 14 amino acids.

The J gene is TRBJ1-1, the V gene TRBV19, with D tentatively TRBD1 (6 bases). CDR1 LNHDA and CDR2 SQIVND come from the germline V gene (reference sequence). The CDR3 contains 13 residues. The V and J ends lost 8 bases and 4 bases respectively, with 14 bases between them. The CDR3 region has the DNA TGTGCCAGTTCCGGGGGGCAGGTCACTGAAGCTTTCTTT. This encodes CASSGGQVTEAFF. Variable domain in full (rest from reference TRBV19 and TRBJ1-1): DGGITQSPKYLFRKEGQNVTLSCEQNLNHDAMYWYRQDPGQGLRLIYYSQIVNDFQKGDIAEGYSVSREKKESFPLTVTSAQKNPTAFYLCASSGGQVTEAFFGQGTRLTVV.

The rearrangement uses TRBV28 and TRBJ1-1; TRBD1 might be the D (6 bases). This CDR3 has 12 residues. CDR1 is MDHEN and CDR2 is SYDVKM in the germline V gene. Trimming pared 2 bases from V and 6 bases from J, leaving 7 bases between. This CDR3 reads CASSLEGAEAFF. The CDR3 nucleotides are TGTGCCAGCAGTTTAGAGGGGGCTGAAGCTTTCTTT.

The V and J genes are TRBV10-3 and TRBJ1-3; 8 nucleotides agree with TRBD1. The J segment lost 6 bases and the V segment lost 10 bases, leaving 11 bases of the junction unmatched. The CDR3 length is 14 residues. Germline V gene data show CDR1 as ENHRY and CDR2 as SYGVKD. CDR3 in DNA: TGTGCCACGGGGCCCAGGGGGCACGAAAACACCATATATTTT. It specifies CATGPRGHENTIYF.

The sample holds one count of this clone. This rearrangement joins TRBV21-1 to TRBJ2-7; TRBD1 is the table's D call, not checked against the DNA. TRBV21-1 is assigned pseudogene status. The CDR3 is 14 residues long. DNA for the CDR3: TGTGCCAGCAGCGTCGGACAGGGACGATACGAGCAGTACTTC. It codes for CASSVGQGRYEQYF.

The chain has TRBV13 and TRBJ2-5; possible D gene TRBD2, 5 bases. Deletions cut 6 bases from V and 5 bases from J, with 19 bases between. Looked up from germline, CDR1 is PRHDT and CDR2 is FYEKMQ (reference sequence). The CDR3 consists of 15 residues. The CDR3 DNA is TGTGCCAGCAGACGGAGGAGTAGGGATAGGGAGACCCAGTACTTC. The encoded protein is CASRRRSRDRETQYF.

This chain uses TRBV27 with TRBJ1-1, with D possibly matching TRBD1 (5 bases). Per germline, CDR1 MNHEY and CDR2 SMNVEV (reference sequence). V lost 2 bases and J lost 4, with 8 bases in between. This CDR3 is built from 13 residues. CDR3 loop: CASSLRQGTEAFF. As DNA, the CDR3 is TGTGCCAGCAGTTTACGTCAGGGCACTGAAGCTTTCTTT.

As to this clone: The junction departs from the called germline gene at one end, perhaps through a read error. The chain carries TRBV7-9 and TRBJ1-2; 7 bases agree with TRBD1. This CDR3 comprises 10 residues. Per germline, CDR1 SEHNR and CDR2 FQNEAQ (reference sequence). The CDR3 nucleotides read TGTGCCAGCAACCAGGACAGGACAAACTTC. It encodes CASNQDRTNF. The full variable domain, completed using reference TRBV7-9 and TRBJ1-2, is DTGVSQNPRHKITKRGQNVTFRCDPISEHNRLYWYRQTLGQGPEFLTYFQNEAQLEKSRLLSDRFSAERPKGSFSTLEIQRTEQGDSAMYLCASNQDRTNFGSGTRLTVV.

This clone was counted only a few times. The chain couples TRBV5-6 to TRBJ1-2; 7 positions match TRBD1. V shed 4 bases and J 5 bases; nucleotides not matched to a gene: 14. CDR3 length equals 16 residues. Germline CDR1 reads SGHDT; CDR2 reads YYEEEE. This CDR3 is CASSQQGLGGFYGYTF. CDR3 bases: TGTGCCAGCAGCCAACAGGGGCTAGGAGGGTTTTATGGCTACACCTTC.

J is TRBJ2-6 and V is TRBV19; 8 positions agree with TRBD2. J was trimmed by 0 bases and V by 0 bases; bases with no gene match: 7. Per the germline V gene, CDR1 is LNHDA and CDR2 is SQIVND (reference sequence). The CDR3 has 19 residues. CDR3 region: CASSIDLSGGPSGANVLTF. In nucleotides, the CDR3 is TGTGCCAGTAGTATAGATCTATCGGGGGGGCCCTCTGGGGCCAACGTCCTGACTTTC.

This sequence joins TRBV13 and TRBJ1-1, with 10 bases aligning to TRBD1. The germline gives CDR1 PRHDT, CDR2 FYEKMQ (reference sequence). The CDR3 sequence is 15 residues long. With 4 bases clipped from V and 4 bases from J, the junction kept 6 bases outside the gene matches. This CDR3 is CASSSSTGGVTEAFF. CDR3 sequence (DNA): TGTGCCAGCAGCTCCTCGACAGGGGGCGTCACTGAAGCTTTCTTT.

The count of this clone is one. Other nucleotide sequences in the sample specify the same CDR3. The chain employs TRBV4-1 and TRBJ2-7; 7 positions match TRBD1. This CDR3 contains 14 residues. V was pared by 2 bases and J by 2 bases, with 3 bases of the junction left unmatched. Per the germline V gene, CDR1 is MGHRA and CDR2 is YSYEKL. CDR3 amino acids: CASSQPGTAYEQYF. DNA of the CDR3: TGCGCCAGCAGCCAACCCGGGACAGCCTACGAGCAGTACTTC.